These 11 T cell receptor beta chains were all obtained from the same sample, sequenced in a study of cytomegalovirus exposure and HLA in healthy donors. Amplification used 60 Vbeta primers and 13 Jbeta primers. The data were produced by immunoSEQ multiplex PCR, yet TCRdb's version contains in-frame clones alone and is incomplete. The sample includes about 160,000 clones, roughly 80% of them seen just once. The sequencing input was PBMCs. The receptors shown here come from a man in his thirties or forties in good health and CMV-seronegative.

V and J are TRBV5-1 and TRBJ2-1; the match to TRBD2 covers 10 bases. The J segment lost 15 bases and the V segment lost 4 bases, leaving 10 bases of the junction unmatched. This CDR3 region has 13 residues. From germline, CDR1 is SGHRS and CDR2 YFSETQ. Here the CDR3 DNA reads TGCGCCAGCAGCCCGAGACTAGCGGGTCGGCCGTTCTTC. This translates into CASSPRLAGRPFF.

The chain joins TRBV5-6 to TRBJ2-1, with D tentatively TRBD2 (5 bases). V was clipped by 1 base and J by 4 bases, with 18 bases between them. Germline V lookup: CDR1 SGHDT, CDR2 YYEEEE. The CDR3 sequence is 17 residues long. CDR3: CASSLFHGQRTYNEQFF. CDR3 coding DNA: TGTGCCAGCAGCTTGTTTCACGGCCAGAGGACTTACAATGAGCAGTTCTTC. The variable domain in full, completed from reference TRBV5-6 and TRBJ2-1, reads DAGVTQSPTHLIKTRGQQVTLRCSPKSGHDTVSWYQQALGQGPQFIFQYYEEEERQRGNFPDRFSGHQFPNYSSELNVNALLLGDSALYLCASSLFHGQRTYNEQFFGPGTRLTVL.

This rearrangement joins TRBV19 to TRBJ2-6, with D possibly being TRBD1 (5 bases). Per the germline V gene, CDR1 is LNHDA and CDR2 is SQIVND (reference sequence). The ends were cut back, 5 bases at V and 4 bases at J, with 12 bases in the middle. This CDR3 comprises 15 residues. CDR3 in amino acids: CASSAPGSGANVLTF. The DNA of the CDR3 is TGTGCCAGTAGTGCCCCAGGGTCGGGGGCCAACGTCCTGACTTTC.

V usage is TRBV28 and J usage is TRBJ2-2; D uncertain. This CDR3 is 16 amino acids long. Deletions cut 0 bases from V and 2 bases from J, with 10 bases between. Germline V lookup: CDR1 MDHEN, CDR2 SYDVKM. The CDR3 spells CASSLWYPSNTGELFF. Here the CDR3 DNA reads TGTGCCAGCAGTTTATGGTACCCCAGTAACACCGGGGAGCTGTTTTTT.

The J gene is TRBJ2-7, the V gene TRBV6-1; no reliable D call. Germline assignment: CDR1 MNHNS and CDR2 SASEGT. Trimming left V 2 bases short and J 3 bases short, with 5 bases between. The CDR3 runs to 12 residues. Written as DNA, the CDR3 is TGTGCCAGCAGTGAACGGTTCTACGAGCAGTACTTC. This sequence encodes CASSERFYEQYF.

This clone appeared once. This rearrangement joins TRBV7-9 to TRBJ2-2; a weak D match, TRBD2 (6 bases). The CDR3 runs 14 residues. V lost 5 bases and J lost 1, with 8 bases in between. Germline CDR1 is SEHNR and CDR2 is FQNEAQ (reference sequence). The CDR3 nucleotides are TGTGCCAGCAGCACTAGCAGGAACACCGGGGAGCTGTTTTTT. Residues: CASSTSRNTGELFF.

This clone came up a few times. V usage is TRBV4-3 and J usage is TRBJ2-1; D may be TRBD1 (6 bases). Trimming took 4 bases from V and 8 from J, leaving 18 bases between them. The CDR3 totals 15 residues. Germline CDR1 is LGHNA and CDR2 is YSLEER. This CDR3 is CASSLESTGWDEQFF. CDR3 DNA sequence: TGCGCCAGCAGCCTGGAGAGCACAGGGTGGGATGAGCAGTTCTTC.

The J gene is TRBJ2-7, the V gene TRBV12-5, with 7 bases matching TRBD2. There are 13 residues in the CDR3. Trimming at V came to 7 bases and at J to 3 bases, leaving 6 bases not matched to a gene. From germline, CDR1 is LGHNT and CDR2 FRNRAP. The CDR3: CASAQREGYEQYF. CDR3 coding DNA: TGTGCTAGTGCCCAGAGGGAGGGCTACGAGCAGTACTTC.

V and J are TRBV19 and TRBJ2-7; 7 bases are shared with TRBD2. With V trimmed by 6 bases and J by 1 base, 9 bases remained unmatched. CDR1 and CDR2 from the germline V gene are LNHDA and SQIVND (reference sequence). The CDR3 runs to 15 residues. The CDR3 region is CASSRSGKGSYEQYF. CDR3 nucleotide sequence: TGTGCCAGTAGCCGAAGCGGGAAAGGGTCCTACGAGCAGTACTTC.

V is TRBV7-2 and J is TRBJ2-7; the D gene is possibly TRBD2 (6 bases). The germline V and J ends were trimmed by 8 bases and 1 base, with 18 bases remaining between them. The CDR3 totals 15 residues. Germline V gene sequence: CDR1 SGHTA, CDR2 FQGNSA. Here the CDR3 reads CASVDSRDRSYEQYF. As DNA, the CDR3 is TGTGCCAGCGTGGATTCGCGGGACCGATCCTACGAGCAGTACTTC.

This sequence joins TRBV13 and TRBJ2-7, with TRBD1 matching 8 bases. Trimming at V came to 5 bases and at J to 0 bases, leaving 6 bases not matched to a gene. The CDR3 is 15 amino acids. The germline gives CDR1 PRHDT, CDR2 FYEKMQ (reference sequence). Here the CDR3 reads CASSPWTGSSYEQYF. The CDR3 DNA is TGTGCCAGCAGCCCATGGACAGGGAGCTCCTACGAGCAGTACTTC.